This T cell receptor (beta chain) appears in the sequencing data of a study of shared T cell receptors in the human thymus. The count of this clone is one. Produced via immunoSEQ multiplex PCR; TCRdb's table is partial and in-frame only. This repertoire shows 600,000 to 900,000 clones, approximately 85% found once; its top ten account for over 0.008%. The CDR3 spans 19 residues. Germline CDR1 SGHDT, CDR2 YYEEEE. J gave up 5 bases and V 4 bases, and 15 bases lay outside the gene matches. This sample was shared with a second study, whose subject was human thymus T cells. From that second work: The sample donors, healthy Finnish infants, were having corrective surgery for congenital heart defects. Thymic samples were excised during corrective heart operations. Thymic and blood repertoires appeared to display a bias in their usage of V and J genes.

V gene TRBV5-6 combines with J gene TRBJ2-2; 12 bases line up with TRBD2. This clonotype originated in a girl less than two years old with a congenital heart defect. What was sequenced was thymocytes. CDR3 sequence reads: CASSPTLLAGGPETGELFF. DNA of the CDR3: TGTGCCAGCAGCCCGACCCTCCTAGCGGGGGGGCCAGAGACCGGGGAGCTGTTTTTT.